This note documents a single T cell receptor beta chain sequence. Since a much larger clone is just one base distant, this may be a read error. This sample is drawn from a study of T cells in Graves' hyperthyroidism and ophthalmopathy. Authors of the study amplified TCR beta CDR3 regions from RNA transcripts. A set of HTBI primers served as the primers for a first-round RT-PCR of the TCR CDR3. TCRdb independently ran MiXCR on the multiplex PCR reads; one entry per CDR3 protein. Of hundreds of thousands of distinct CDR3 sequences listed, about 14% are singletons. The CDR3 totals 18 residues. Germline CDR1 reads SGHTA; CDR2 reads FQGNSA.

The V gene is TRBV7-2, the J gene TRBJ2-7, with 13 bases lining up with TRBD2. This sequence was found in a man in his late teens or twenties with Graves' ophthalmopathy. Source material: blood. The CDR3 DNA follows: TGTGCCAGCAGTCAAGAGGGACTAGCGGGGCACACCTCCCACGAGCAGTACTTC. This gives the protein CASSQEGLAGHTSHEQYF.